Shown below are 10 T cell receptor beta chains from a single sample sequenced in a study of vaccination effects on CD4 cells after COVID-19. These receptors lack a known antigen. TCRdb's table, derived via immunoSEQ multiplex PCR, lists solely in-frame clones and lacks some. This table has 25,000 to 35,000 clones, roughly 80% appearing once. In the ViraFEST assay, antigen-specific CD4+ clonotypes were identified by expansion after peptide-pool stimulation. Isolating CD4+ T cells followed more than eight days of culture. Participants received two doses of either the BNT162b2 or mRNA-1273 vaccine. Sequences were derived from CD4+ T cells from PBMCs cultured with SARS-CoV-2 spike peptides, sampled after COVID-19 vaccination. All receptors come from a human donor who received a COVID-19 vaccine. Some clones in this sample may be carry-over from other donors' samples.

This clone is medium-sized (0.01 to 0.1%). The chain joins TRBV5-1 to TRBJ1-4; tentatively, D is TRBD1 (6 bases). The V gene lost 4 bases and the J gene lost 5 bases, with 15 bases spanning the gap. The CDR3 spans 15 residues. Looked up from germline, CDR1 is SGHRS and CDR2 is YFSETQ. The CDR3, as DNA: TGCGCCAGCAGCAAAGACAGGCAGGGGAATGAAAAACTGTTTTTT. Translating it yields CASSKDRQGNEKLFF.

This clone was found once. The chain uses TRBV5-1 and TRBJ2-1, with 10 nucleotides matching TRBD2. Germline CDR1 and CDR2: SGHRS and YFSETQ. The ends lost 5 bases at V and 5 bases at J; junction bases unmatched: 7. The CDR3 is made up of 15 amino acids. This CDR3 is CASSNLAGVNNEQFF. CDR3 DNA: TGCGCCAGCAGTAATCTAGCGGGGGTTAACAATGAGCAGTTCTTC.

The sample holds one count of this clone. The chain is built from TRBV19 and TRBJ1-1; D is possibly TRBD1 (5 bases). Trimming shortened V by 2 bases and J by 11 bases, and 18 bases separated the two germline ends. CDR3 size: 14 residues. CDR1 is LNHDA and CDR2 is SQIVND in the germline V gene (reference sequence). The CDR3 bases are TGTGCCAGTAGTATATTCGGGACTCCCATTGTGGCTTTCTTT. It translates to CASSIFGTPIVAFF.

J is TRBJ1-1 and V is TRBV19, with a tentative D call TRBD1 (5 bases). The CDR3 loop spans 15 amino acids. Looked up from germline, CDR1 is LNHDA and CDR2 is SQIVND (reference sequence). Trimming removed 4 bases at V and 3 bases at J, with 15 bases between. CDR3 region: CASSTAEGKDTEAFF. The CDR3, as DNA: TGTGCCAGTAGTACCGCTGAGGGGAAGGACACTGAAGCTTTCTTT.

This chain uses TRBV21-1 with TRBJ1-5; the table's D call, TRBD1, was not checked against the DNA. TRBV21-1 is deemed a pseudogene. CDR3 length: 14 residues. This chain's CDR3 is CASTPDRSNQPQHF. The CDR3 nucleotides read TGTGCCAGCACCCCGGACAGAAGCAATCAGCCCCAGCATTTT.

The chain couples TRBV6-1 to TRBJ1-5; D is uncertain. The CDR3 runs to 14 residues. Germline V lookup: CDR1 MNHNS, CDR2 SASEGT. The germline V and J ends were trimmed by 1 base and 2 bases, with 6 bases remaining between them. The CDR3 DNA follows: TGTGCCAGCAGTGAAGAATTTGGCAATCAGCCCCAGCATTTT. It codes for CASSEEFGNQPQHF.

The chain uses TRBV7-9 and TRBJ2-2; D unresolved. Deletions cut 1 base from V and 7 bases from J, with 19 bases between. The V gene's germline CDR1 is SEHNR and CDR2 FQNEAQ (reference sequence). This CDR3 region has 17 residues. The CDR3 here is CASSLDGSKMAVGELFF. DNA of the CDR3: TGTGCCAGCAGCTTAGACGGCAGCAAGATGGCGGTCGGGGAGCTGTTTTTT.

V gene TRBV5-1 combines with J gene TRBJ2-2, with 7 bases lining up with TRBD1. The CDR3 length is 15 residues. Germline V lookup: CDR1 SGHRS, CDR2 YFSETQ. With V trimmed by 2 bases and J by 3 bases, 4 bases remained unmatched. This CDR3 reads CASSFQGVDTGELFF. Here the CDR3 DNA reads TGCGCCAGCAGCTTCCAGGGGGTAGACACCGGGGAGCTGTTTTTT. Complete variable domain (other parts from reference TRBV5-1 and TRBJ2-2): KAGVTQTPRYLIKTRGQQVTLSCSPISGHRSVSWYQQTPGQGLQFLFEYFSETQRNKGNFPGRFSGRQFSNSRSEMNVSTLELGDSALYLCASSFQGVDTGELFFGEGSRLTVL.

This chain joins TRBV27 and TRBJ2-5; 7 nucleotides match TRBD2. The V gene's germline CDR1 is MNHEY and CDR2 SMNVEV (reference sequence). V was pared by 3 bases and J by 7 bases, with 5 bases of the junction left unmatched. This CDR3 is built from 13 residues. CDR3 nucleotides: TGTGCCAGCAGTTTGAAGCGGGGCGGGACCCAGTACTTC. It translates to CASSLKRGGTQYF.

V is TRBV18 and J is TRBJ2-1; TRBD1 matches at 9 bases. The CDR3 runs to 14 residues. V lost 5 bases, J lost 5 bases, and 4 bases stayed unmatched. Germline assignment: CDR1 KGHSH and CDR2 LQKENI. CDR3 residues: CASSSRTGDNEQFF. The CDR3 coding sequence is TGTGCCAGCTCATCCCGGACAGGGGACAATGAGCAGTTCTTC.